This is a list of T cell receptor beta chains from one sample in a study of regulatory T cells in long-lasting Graves disease. Via MiXCR, TCRdb re-called the multiplex PCR reads, giving one row per CDR3 protein. The sample holds fewer than 450,000 distinct CDR3 sequences, roughly a quarter seen once. The sequenced sample was peripheral blood mononuclear cells (PBMCs), obtained when the disease was refractory, from a patient treated with antithyroid drugs. These receptors came from a female donor with Graves disease. Each CDR3 is given without its conserved first and last residue.

TRBV28 ASSLGQTTNYGYT
TRBV20-1 SASQYILGADQPQH
TRBV12-3/TRBV12-4 ASSSGPKAF
TRBV7-2 ASSLAGTSSPLH
TRBV7-2 ASSVQGRAYEQY
TRBV7-2 ASSLYRDRDNEQF
TRBV28 ASSSFVGGGLYGYT
TRBV6-1 ASLDVSQGSNQPQH
TRBV27 ASSLTRAYEQY
TRBV7-2 ASSSTTPYPNTQY
TRBV30 AWESGTGALANYGYT
TRBV7-2 ASSLSFGLAEETQY
TRBV6-2/TRBV6-3 ASNYSGGHSYEQY
TRBV18 ASSPQGDGTEAF
TRBV20-1 SARGTSGIETQY
TRBV14 ASSQDRIAEKLF
TRBV2 ASSPRQGGQTQY
TRBV6-1 ASNDFSYEQY
TRBV7-2 ASSLGPGYGHEQY
TRBV20-1 SASDGGHHNSPLH
TRBV6-1 ASSDTGGAGGSPLH
TRBV6-1 ASSATGENSPLH
TRBV28 AGGAGYEQY
TRBV6-1 ASSAVGDSNQPQH
TRBV12-3/TRBV12-4 ASSVREGTEAF
TRBV2 ASSEAGSTGELL
TRBV6-1 ASRSPAGHMNTEAF
TRBV6-2/TRBV6-3 ASSYLRGSSGANVLT
TRBV20-1 SGSSGNTGELF
TRBV2 AMRTGSTYEQY
TRBV6-2/TRBV6-3 ASSYQVEGEAF
TRBV4-1 ASSQHDRSWVGNSPLH
TRBV12-3/TRBV12-4 ASSLTGTGGNQSQH
TRBV20-1 SARDREKLF
TRBV2 ASSDNSDYGYT
TRBV25-1 ASSAGPGQPQH
TRBV28 ASRYVRGSSNEKLF
TRBV7-8 ASSRASPGSADTQY
TRBV7-2 ASSLAGHGRVSWEQY